This T cell receptor (beta chain) was found in a study of T cells in Graves' hyperthyroidism and ophthalmopathy. Per the germline V gene, CDR1 is MDHEN and CDR2 is SYDVKM. The CDR3 is 16 residues long. V lost 5 bases and J lost 6, with 19 bases in between. Researchers took RNA transcripts and amplified the TCR beta CDR3 regions from them. First-round RT-PCR with HTBI primers amplified the TCR CDR3 region. From the multiplex PCR reads, TCRdb called clonotypes with MiXCR, one entry per CDR3 protein. The sample lists hundreds of thousands of distinct CDR3 sequences; roughly 15% were seen once. Exclusion of patients followed from uncontrolled infection, other autoimmune disease, pregnancy or lactation.

The sequence was obtained from a woman in her thirties or forties with Graves' ophthalmopathy. The genes are TRBV28 and TRBJ2-2, with D maybe TRBD1 (5 bases). The sample taken for sequencing was blood. This CDR3 reads CASSISGNAAPGELFF. CDR3 sequence (DNA): TGTGCCAGCAGTATATCAGGGAACGCGGCACCCGGGGAGCTGTTTTTT.